This T cell receptor (beta chain) emerged from a study of early T cells in non-severe SARS-CoV-2 infection. Study overall: Sequencing of unsorted whole blood was done on bulk RNA, leaving chains unpaired.

Individual cDNA molecules were tagged with unique molecular identifiers, the study reported. TCRdb recomputed calls from the 5' RACE reads with MiXCR, one row per CDR3 protein. The data contain 25,000 to 35,000 distinct CDR3 sequences, 4.5% to 5.5% of them seen just once; the ten biggest clones take up roughly 2.5%. There are many counts of this clonotype. What it binds is unknown. The study, taken as a whole, reports: Matches to VDJdb favored anti-spike CD8 responses and missed private and CD4 specificities.

In germline, CDR1 is SQVTM, CDR2 ANQGSEA. V dropped 8 bases and J dropped 4 bases, with 13 bases sitting between them. The CDR3 runs 12 residues. The clonotype was recovered from an adult who was a healthcare worker with PCR-confirmed SARS-CoV-2 infection or an uninfected control (not recorded which). V and J are TRBV29-1 and TRBJ2-3, with D tentatively TRBD2 (6 bases). The sample consisted of whole blood. DNA of the CDR3: TGCAGCTCTGAGTCGGGGGCAGATACGCAGTATTTT. Translating it yields CSSESGADTQYF.